Below are 32 T cell receptor beta chains sequenced from a single sample in a study of radiation and T cells in renal cell carcinoma. The time point is: blood 2 weeks post-SBRT. Treatment reported: 15 Gy SBRT to primary tumor, nephrectomy 4 weeks later. Libraries were prepared by immunoSEQ multiplex PCR; TCRdb keeps only in-frame clonotypes and omits some of them. The sample lists about 130,000 clones; roughly four fifths were seen once. The sample was blood, taken from a patient whose treatment included radiotherapy and nephrectomy. The receptors come from a man aged 50 to 60 with renal cell carcinoma.

The chain couples TRBV5-1 to TRBJ1-2; D might be TRBD1 (5 bases). Germline-derived CDR1 and CDR2 are SGHRS and YFSETQ. Trimming pared 5 bases from V and 2 bases from J, leaving 10 bases between. The CDR3 totals 13 residues. CDR3: CASRLGDNYGYTF. The CDR3 coding sequence is TGCGCCAGCAGATTAGGGGACAACTATGGCTACACCTTC. Based on the CDR3 plus reference TRBV5-1 and TRBJ1-2, the full variable domain is KAGVTQTPRYLIKTRGQQVTLSCSPISGHRSVSWYQQTPGQGLQFLFEYFSETQRNKGNFPGRFSGRQFSNSRSEMNVSTLELGDSALYLCASRLGDNYGYTFGSGTRLTVV.

The J gene is TRBJ1-4, the V gene TRBV19; TRBD1 aligns across 9 bases. V gave up 7 bases and J gave up 8 bases; unmatched junction bases: 8. CDR3 length: 14 residues. CDR1 is LNHDA, CDR2 SQIVND, per germline (reference sequence). CDR3 region: CASTNGQGTEKLFF. CDR3 nucleotide sequence: TGTGCCAGTACCAATGGACAGGGGACGGAAAAACTGTTTTTT.

This chain links TRBV7-9 with TRBJ1-2; D is unclear. The CDR3 spans 14 residues. V was shortened by 5 bases and J by 1 base, with 11 bases between the two germline ends. CDR1 SEHNR and CDR2 FQNEAQ come from the germline V gene (reference sequence). The chain's CDR3 is CASSVAGFNYGYTF. The CDR3 DNA is TGTGCCAGCAGCGTCGCGGGTTTTAACTATGGCTACACCTTC.

This clone was recorded only once. The V gene is TRBV7-6, the J gene TRBJ2-2; no clear D gene. The length of the CDR3 is 16 residues. V lost 1 base, J lost 6 bases, and 15 bases lay in between. Germline CDR1 is SGHVS and CDR2 is FNYEAQ. The CDR3 sequence: CASSLERISWSGELFF. The CDR3 bases are TGTGCCAGCAGCTTAGAACGGATTAGCTGGTCCGGGGAGCTGTTTTTT.

The J gene is TRBJ2-2, the V gene TRBV19; 10 bases match TRBD2. The germline V gene encodes CDR1 LNHDA and CDR2 SQIVND (reference sequence). After removal of 9 bases from V and 5 bases from J, the junction contained 9 bases not matched to a gene. This CDR3 is 15 amino acids long. Here the CDR3 reads CASGGVSGGTGELFF. The CDR3 bases are TGTGCCAGCGGCGGGGTTAGCGGGGGGACCGGGGAGCTGTTTTTT.

The chain joins TRBV30 to TRBJ2-3, with 10 bases matching TRBD2. Germline values: CDR1 GTSNPN, CDR2 SVGIG (reference sequence). CDR3 length equals 12 residues. With 4 bases clipped from V and 11 bases from J, the junction kept 6 bases outside the gene matches. As DNA, the CDR3 is TGTGCCTGGACTAGCGGGAGTCGGGGGCAGTATTTT. Residues: CAWTSGSRGQYF.

The chain recombines TRBV4-1 with TRBJ2-3, with 9 bases matching TRBD2. The CDR3 has 18 amino acids. Germline V gene sequence: CDR1 MGHRA, CDR2 YSYEKL. J was trimmed by 3 bases and V by 4 bases; bases with no gene match: 14. CDR3: CASSRSGGPLESTDTQYF. In DNA form, the CDR3 reads TGCGCCAGCAGCCGTAGCGGGGGCCCTCTCGAATCGACAGATACGCAGTATTTT.

V usage is TRBV27 and J usage is TRBJ1-2; no clear D. V lost 3 bases and J lost 4, with 9 bases in between. This CDR3 is 13 amino acids long. Germline V lookup: CDR1 MNHEY, CDR2 SMNVEV (reference sequence). The CDR3 sequence: CASSFRGSYGYTF. DNA for the CDR3: TGTGCCAGCAGTTTTCGGGGATCCTATGGCTACACCTTC.

The chain joins TRBV10-2 to TRBJ2-7; 11 bases line up with TRBD2. CDR3 size: 13 residues. CDR1 is WSHSY and CDR2 is SAAADI in the germline V gene. With 7 bases clipped from V and 7 bases from J, the junction kept 6 bases outside the gene matches. CDR3 residues: CASKVAGGPEQYF. For the CDR3, the DNA is TGCGCCAGCAAGGTAGCGGGAGGGCCGGAGCAGTACTTC.

In its sample, this clone was seen a few times. The J gene is TRBJ1-3, the V gene TRBV4-2, with D perhaps TRBD1 (5 bases). V gave up 1 base and J gave up 2 bases, with 12 bases separating them. Germline-derived CDR1 and CDR2 are LGHNA and YNFKEQ. This CDR3 comprises 16 residues. The DNA of the CDR3 is TGTGCCAGCAGCCAAGTTGCTGTGGGGGCTGGAAACACCATATATTTT. This codes for CASSQVAVGAGNTIYF.

This clone was counted a single time. V gene TRBV5-1 combines with J gene TRBJ2-5; 8 bases are a match to TRBD2. J gave up 5 bases and V 0 bases, and 0 bases lay outside the gene matches. In germline, CDR1 is SGHRS, CDR2 YFSETQ. The CDR3 runs 13 residues. CDR3 bases: TGCGCCAGCAGCTTGGGACTAGCGGAGACCCAGTACTTC. Its translation is CASSLGLAETQYF.

V and J are TRBV9 and TRBJ2-5, with 9 nucleotides matching TRBD2. Trimming at V came to 0 bases and at J to 2 bases, leaving 5 bases not matched to a gene. CDR3 size: 16 residues. Germline CDR1 reads SGDLS; CDR2 reads YYNGEE. Written as DNA, the CDR3 is TGTGCCAGCAGCGTAGTTCGACTAGCGGTTCAAGAGACCCAGTACTTC. Its translation: CASSVVRLAVQETQYF.

This clone was detected once. The genes are TRBV19 and TRBJ1-2; D remains ambiguous. Trimming cost V 0 bases and J 3 bases, with 14 bases left between them. This CDR3 has 16 amino acids. Per the germline V gene, CDR1 is LNHDA and CDR2 is SQIVND (reference sequence). The CDR3 spells CASSIDPAGRYYGYTF. CDR3 sequence (DNA): TGTGCCAGTAGTATAGATCCCGCAGGTCGGTACTATGGCTACACCTTC.

The genes are TRBV5-1 and TRBJ2-3; no firm D call. Trimming left V 3 bases short and J 0 bases short, with 11 bases between. CDR1 and CDR2 (germline): SGHRS, YFSETQ. This CDR3 comprises 15 residues. CDR3 sequence: CASSSERPSTDTQYF. DNA of the CDR3: TGCGCCAGCAGCTCTGAACGCCCGAGCACAGATACGCAGTATTTT.

This clone appeared once. V and J are TRBV9 and TRBJ2-3; a weak D match, TRBD2 (6 bases). V lost 2 bases to trimming and J lost 3 bases, with 7 bases between them. The CDR3 extends over 13 amino acids. CDR1 and CDR2 from the germline V gene are SGDLS and YYNGEE. The CDR3: CASSVDYTDTQYF. As DNA, the CDR3 is TGTGCCAGCAGCGTGGACTATACAGATACGCAGTATTTT.

This clone has only a few counts. The genes are TRBV30 and TRBJ1-6, with TRBD1 matching 7 bases. Germline V lookup: CDR1 GTSNPN, CDR2 SVGIG (reference sequence). J lost 10 bases, V lost 8 bases, and 11 bases had no gene match. CDR3 length equals 13 residues. CDR3 sequence reads: CAHQDRLHSPLHF. The CDR3 nucleotides read TGTGCCCACCAGGACAGGTTGCACTCACCCCTCCACTTT.

The rearrangement joins TRBV25-1 to TRBJ2-3; 8 bases match TRBD2. With 4 bases clipped from V and 4 bases from J, the junction kept 7 bases outside the gene matches. There are 15 residues in the CDR3. The V gene's germline CDR1 is MGHDK and CDR2 SYGVNS. The CDR3 region is CASSASGSVADTQYF. The CDR3 DNA is TGTGCCAGCAGTGCCAGCGGGAGTGTGGCAGATACGCAGTATTTT.

The CDR3 loop reads CASSQDWTSVQFF. Written as DNA, the CDR3 is TGTGCCAGCAGCCAAGACTGGACTAGCGTCCAGTTCTTC. The rearrangement links TRBV4-2 to TRBJ2-1, with TRBD2 matching 9 bases. Unmatched junction bases numbered 4, after V lost 0 bases and J lost 13 bases. The CDR3 is made up of 13 amino acids. Germline loops: CDR1 LGHNA, CDR2 YNFKEQ.

A single count supports this clone. The chain uses TRBV5-1 and TRBJ2-3, with 7 bases fitting TRBD1. Germline values: CDR1 SGHRS, CDR2 YFSETQ. This CDR3 region has 15 residues. Trimming cost V 3 bases and J 0 bases; bases outside gene matches: 4. CDR3 sequence reads: CASSSGQTSTDTQYF. The CDR3, as DNA: TGCGCCAGCAGCTCGGGACAGACGAGCACAGATACGCAGTATTTT.

The CDR3 loop reads CASSQGSRGETQYF. The CDR3 coding sequence is TGCGCCAGCAGCCAAGGGTCCAGAGGGGAGACCCAGTACTTC. The gene calls are TRBV4-1 and TRBJ2-5; D perhaps matches TRBD2 (5 bases). Germline V gene lookup returns CDR1 MGHRA and CDR2 YSYEKL. The CDR3 covers 14 residues. V lost 1 base to trimming and J lost 5 bases, with 11 bases between them.

The chain combines TRBV5-8 with TRBJ2-1; 7 nucleotides align to TRBD1. Germline CDR1 and CDR2: SGHTS and YDEGEE. This CDR3 is built from 14 residues. Trimming at V came to 4 bases and at J to 5 bases, leaving 6 bases not matched to a gene. The CDR3 DNA reads as TGTGCCAGCAGCCTCGGGCAGGGGGACAATGAGCAGTTCTTC. Residues: CASSLGQGDNEQFF.

The rearrangement uses TRBV4-2 and TRBJ2-3; TRBD2 agrees at 8 bases. Trimming removed 4 bases from V and 6 bases from J; junction bases left unmatched: 9. Germline V gene data show CDR1 as LGHNA and CDR2 as YNFKEQ. The CDR3 extends over 15 amino acids. This CDR3 is CASSPSPGLEDTQYF. Written as DNA, the CDR3 is TGTGCCAGCAGCCCATCGCCGGGACTAGAGGATACGCAGTATTTT.

This chain connects TRBV2 to TRBJ2-7; 12 bases match TRBD2. This CDR3 contains 14 residues. Germline CDR1 is SNHLY and CDR2 is FYNNEI. The J segment lost 1 base and the V segment lost 9 bases, leaving 4 bases of the junction unmatched. In DNA form, the CDR3 reads TGTGCCAGAAGAGGGACTAGCGGGTCCTACGAGCAGTACTTC. It translates to CARRGTSGSYEQYF.

This clone appeared once. The chain joins TRBV9 to TRBJ1-2; possible D gene TRBD1, 5 bases. The germline V and J ends were trimmed by 3 bases and 7 bases, with 22 bases remaining between them. CDR1 and CDR2 (germline): SGDLS, YYNGEE. The CDR3 has 16 residues. Here the CDR3 DNA reads TGTGCCAGCAGCGCTCTCAGGGTGCCCGATATAGGTGGCTACACCTTC. Translation: CASSALRVPDIGGYTF.

In its sample, this clone was seen once. V usage is TRBV2 and J usage is TRBJ1-5; D gene ambiguous. V was clipped by 5 bases and J by 2 bases, with 13 bases between them. The CDR3 has 15 residues. Germline CDR1 SNHLY, CDR2 FYNNEI. The CDR3 sequence: CASSSHPRGNQPQHF. The CDR3 DNA follows: TGTGCCAGCAGTTCACACCCGAGGGGCAATCAGCCCCAGCATTTT.

The genes are TRBV18 and TRBJ2-1; 9 bases match TRBD1. CDR3 length: 15 residues. With V trimmed by 3 bases and J by 3 bases, 3 bases remained unmatched. CDR1 is KGHSH and CDR2 is LQKENI in the germline V gene. CDR3 amino acids: CASSPDRGFYNEQFF. CDR3 DNA: TGTGCCAGCTCACCGGACAGGGGATTCTACAATGAGCAGTTCTTC. The full variable domain, in which reference TRBV18 and TRBJ2-1 provide the parts outside the CDR3, is NAGVMQNPRHLVRRRGQEARLRCSPMKGHSHVYWYRQLPEEGLKFMVYLQKENIIDESGMPKERFSAEFPKEGPSILRIQQVVRGDSAAYFCASSPDRGFYNEQFFGPGTRLTVL.

The chain carries TRBV9 and TRBJ1-1; 7 bases map to TRBD1. Trimming removed 2 bases from V and 3 bases from J; junction bases left unmatched: 1. Germline assignment: CDR1 SGDLS and CDR2 YYNGEE. CDR3 length equals 13 residues. The CDR3 spells CASSVQGDTEAFF. The CDR3 coding sequence is TGTGCCAGCAGCGTCCAGGGGGACACTGAAGCTTTCTTT.

The genes are TRBV28 and TRBJ2-7, with D possibly matching TRBD1 (6 bases). The CDR3 has 13 amino acids. Germline CDR1 reads MDHEN; CDR2 reads SYDVKM. V was trimmed by 4 bases and J by 3 bases, leaving 10 bases between them. The CDR3 DNA reads as TGTGCCAGCAGTTCAGGGGCACTCTACGAGCAGTACTTC. This gives the protein CASSSGALYEQYF. The variable domain in full, completed from reference TRBV28 and TRBJ2-7, reads DVKVTQSSRYLVKRTGEKVFLECVQDMDHENMFWYRQDPGLGLRLIYFSYDVKMKEKGDIPEGYSVSREKKERFSLILESASTNQTSMYLCASSSGALYEQYFGPGTRLTVT.

The V and J genes are TRBV28 and TRBJ2-1; 10 nucleotides align to TRBD2. From germline, CDR1 is MDHEN and CDR2 SYDVKM. With V trimmed by 2 bases and J by 5 bases, 6 bases remained unmatched. The CDR3 is made up of 16 amino acids. CDR3: CASSLGGTSGNNEQFF. The CDR3 DNA sequence: TGTGCCAGCAGTTTAGGTGGAACTAGCGGGAACAATGAGCAGTTCTTC.

V is TRBV2 and J is TRBJ2-3; the match to TRBD2 covers 9 bases. The CDR3 spans 14 residues. Germline loops: CDR1 SNHLY, CDR2 FYNNEI. With V trimmed by 6 bases and J by 0 bases, 1 base remained unmatched. CDR3 DNA sequence: TGTGCCAGCAGGACTAGCGGAAGCACAGATACGCAGTATTTT. It yields the protein CASRTSGSTDTQYF.

The chain employs TRBV19 and TRBJ2-1; D is ambiguous. This CDR3 has 13 residues. CDR1 and CDR2 from the germline V gene are LNHDA and SQIVND (reference sequence). The V and J ends lost 7 bases and 1 base respectively, with 8 bases between them. The CDR3 bases are TGTGCCAGTACCCCCCATTCCTACAATGAGCAGTTCTTC. Protein sequence: CASTPHSYNEQFF.

V gene TRBV9 combines with J gene TRBJ1-3; D gene unclear. The CDR3 runs 12 residues. Germline assignment: CDR1 SGDLS and CDR2 YYNGEE. The V gene lost 6 bases and the J gene lost 3 bases, with 7 bases spanning the gap. DNA of the CDR3: TGTGCCAGCAACGATGATGGAAACACCATATATTTT. This codes for CASNDDGNTIYF.